The 3 T cell receptor beta chains below were found in one sample sequenced in a study of blood T cells in healthy people across ages. Primed by a sample-barcoded 5' primer and a J-beta primer mix, a second PCR proceeded for 7 to 11 cycles. In TCRdb, the 5' RACE reads were re-called with MiXCR into one record per CDR3 protein. In the table there are 870,000 or so distinct CDR3 sequences, 25% to 35% of which are singletons. The sample was blood. Receptor source: a woman over 75 in good health.

The count of this clonotype is one. The chain is built from TRBV20-1 and TRBJ2-1, with no clear D. Germline V lookup: CDR1 DFQATT, CDR2 SNEGSKA (reference sequence). V lost 5 bases and J lost 7, with 15 bases in between. The CDR3 length is 13 residues. Here the CDR3 reads CSAPWTGRNEQFF. The CDR3 region has the DNA TGCAGTGCTCCCTGGACCGGTCGGAATGAGCAGTTCTTC.

Concerning this clonotype itself: This may come from a read error, since a much larger clone is one base off. J is TRBJ2-7 and V is TRBV7-2; D uncertain. CDR1 and CDR2 from the germline V gene are SGHTA and FQGNSA. The CDR3 sequence is 13 residues long. Trimming removed 4 bases from V and 3 bases from J, with 10 bases in between. The CDR3 loop reads CASSSRMFYEQYF. CDR3 DNA: TGTGCCAGCAGCTCTCGAATGTTCTACGAGCAGTACTTC.

The sample holds many counts of this clonotype. The chain employs TRBV2 and TRBJ1-2; the match to TRBD1 covers 7 bases. CDR1 is SNHLY and CDR2 is FYNNEI in the germline V gene. J was trimmed by 3 bases and V by 5 bases; bases with no gene match: 6. This CDR3 comprises 14 residues. CDR3 loop: CASSPTGQHYGYTF. The CDR3 coding sequence is TGTGCCAGCAGTCCGACGGGACAGCACTATGGCTACACCTTC. Full variable domain (outside the CDR3, taken from reference TRBV2 and TRBJ1-2): EPEVTQTPSHQVTQMGQEVILRCVPISNHLYFYWYRQILGQKVEFLVSFYNNEISEKSEIFDDQFSVERPDGSNFTLKIRSTKLEDSAMYFCASSPTGQHYGYTFGSGTRLTVV.